Listed below are T cell receptor beta chains from one sample, sequenced in a study of shared clonotypes between healthy human individuals. TCRdb keeps only in-frame clones here, not all; method: immunoSEQ multiplex PCR. The sample records 2,500,000 or so clones, roughly 92% being singletons. Material for sequencing was naive CD4+ T cells sorted from blood. These receptors all come from a young man in good health. Both conserved end residues are part of each CDR3.

v_gene	len	j_gene	CDR3aa
TRBV7-9	13	TRBJ2-7	CASSPVSSYEQYF
TRBV4-1	13	TRBJ2-7	CASRLRPLTEQYF
TRBV11-2	13	TRBJ2-5	CASSLATPSTQYF
TRBV5-4	15	TRBJ2-2	CASSRQGTNTGELFF
TRBV9	16	TRBJ2-2	CASSVVGTSGTGELFF
TRBV30	12	TRBJ1-1	CAWRGRDTEAFF
TRBV7-2	15	TRBJ2-7	CASSTQQGGLYEQYF
TRBV2	14	TRBJ1-2	CASSEAGRGSGYTF
TRBV30	13	TRBJ1-6	CAWRAGENSPLHF
TRBV7-7	14	TRBJ2-2	CASSPGAGLGELFF
TRBV28	11	TRBJ2-7	CASRYRHEQYF
TRBV2	14	TRBJ2-5	CASSEVAGKETQYF
TRBV5-1	15	TRBJ1-1	CASSLEGRGGTEAFF
TRBV5-1	14	TRBJ2-7	CATSRGTGEYEQYF
TRBV6-4	14	TRBJ1-5	CASSESWGGQPQHF
TRBV5-6	16	TRBJ2-2	CASSPWGSSITGELFF
TRBV19	14	TRBJ1-1	CASSSGGQGIEAFF
TRBV6-5	14	TRBJ1-2	CASSTGARVYGYTF
TRBV5-4	15	TRBJ1-5	CASSLIAGNHQPQHF
TRBV29-1	13	TRBJ1-1	CSVDPGRNTEAFF
TRBV2	15	TRBJ2-3	CASSETGITTDTQYF
TRBV18	16	TRBJ2-1	CASSPPGGGFYNEQFF
TRBV6-6	14	TRBJ1-4	CASSQGTYNEKLFF
TRBV11-2	16	TRBJ2-7	CASSLGGSGVTYEQYF
TRBV6-5	15	TRBJ2-7	CASRPTSGSRYEQYF
TRBV9	12	TRBJ2-3	CASSVMTDTQYF
TRBV19	14	TRBJ2-7	CASSSGTGHREQYF
TRBV5-1	16	TRBJ2-1	CASSTRLAGGPHEQFF
TRBV10-1	16	TRBJ1-1	CASDPPQGPFNTEAFF
TRBV10-3	13	TRBJ2-3	CAIKPASTDTQYF
TRBV4-2	16	TRBJ2-1	CASSLGGQSSYNEQFF
TRBV18	13	TRBJ2-7	CASSLQGAYEQYF
TRBV18	14	TRBJ2-7	CASSQNSKQGQQYF
TRBV5-1	14	TRBJ1-4	CASSLVGSDEKLFF
TRBV5-1	15	TRBJ2-5	CASSPPIPSQETQYF
TRBV2	14	TRBJ1-3	CASSDQISGNTIYF
TRBV11-3	12	TRBJ2-7	CASSFLLMEQYF
TRBV7-7	16	TRBJ2-7	CASSPTPDRAPYEQYF
TRBV6-5	13	TRBJ1-2	CASSYAGDYGYTF
TRBV9	14	TRBJ2-1	CASSFDRAYNEQFF
TRBV6-1	13	TRBJ2-3	CASSERMADTQYF
TRBV11-3	15	TRBJ2-2	CASSHRDLSTGELFF
TRBV30	13	TRBJ2-5	CAWSWRRQETQYF
TRBV5-5	16	TRBJ2-5	CASSLEDPWKVETQYF
TRBV7-9	15	TRBJ1-4	CASSPDRVGNEKLFF
TRBV10-2	13	TRBJ1-2	CASGTHGSRSYTF
TRBV27	14	TRBJ2-1	CASSYAGGNNEQFF
TRBV6-5	15	TRBJ1-1	CASKRAPGPNTEAFF
TRBV5-5	14	TRBJ2-7	CASSSLGGQYEQYF
TRBV10-3	16	TRBJ2-2	CAISESLSTVTGELFF